These T cell receptor beta chains were read from a single sample in a study of T cell changes during pregnancy in multiple sclerosis. TCRdb's table, derived via immunoSEQ multiplex PCR, lists solely in-frame clones and lacks some. The table includes about 34,000 clones, approximately 90% detected once. Sequences were derived from CD8+ T cells from peripheral blood mononuclear cells, sampled in the third trimester of pregnancy. These TCRs come from a female donor with multiple sclerosis, enrolled in a pregnancy study. Both conserved end residues are part of each CDR3. D genes are given only for firm matches. Part of the rows lack a size; the others show once, few, many or a class for expanded clones.

-,TRBJ1-1,-,13,TRBV4-1,TGCGCCAGCAGCCAAGTAAGGGGCACTGAAGCTTTCTTT,CASSQVRGTEAFF
TRBD1,TRBJ2-7,-,14,TRBV4-1,TGCGCCAGCAGCCCGACAGGGGGCTTCTACGAGCAGTACTTC,CASSPTGGFYEQYF
-,TRBJ2-1,-,13,TRBV10-3,TGTGCCATCAGACAACAGGGATACAATGAGCAGTTCTTC,CAIRQQGYNEQFF
-,TRBJ1-5,-,15,TRBV4-3,TGCGCCAGCAGCCAAGATGGCACGAGCAATCAGCCCCAGCATTTT,CASSQDGTSNQPQHF
TRBD1,TRBJ1-1,-,16,TRBV7-8,TGTGCCAGCAGCTACCCTCCGGGGACAGATAGCACTGAAGCTTTCTTT,CASSYPPGTDSTEAFF
TRBD1,TRBJ2-1,-,15,TRBV4-3,TGCGCCAGCAGCACCCGGACAGGGCCCTACAATGAGCAGTTCTTC,CASSTRTGPYNEQFF
-,TRBJ1-1,-,13,TRBV9,TGTGCCAGCAGCGTGGCGGGCAGCGTAGAAGCTTTCTTT,CASSVAGSVEAFF
-,TRBJ1-1,-,12,TRBV19,TGTGCCAGTAGTAGGGGGGGCACTGAAGCTTTCTTT,CASSRGGTEAFF
TRBD2,TRBJ2-2,-,15,TRBV2,TGTGCCAGCATCGGACTAGCGGGGAACACCGGGGAGCTGTTTTTT,CASIGLAGNTGELFF
-,TRBJ2-1,few,14,TRBV6-1,TGTGCCAGCAGTGCCTCCGTAGAGTACAATGAGCAGTTCTTC,CASSASVEYNEQFF
TRBD1,TRBJ2-5,-,14,TRBV5-6,TGTGCCAGCAGCCACGGGACAGCCCAAGAGACCCAGTACTTC,CASSHGTAQETQYF
-,TRBJ2-7,-,11,TRBV7-9,TGTGCCAGCACCTCAGGTAGGGAGCAGTACTTC,CASTSGREQYF
TRBD1,TRBJ1-6,-,18,TRBV28,TGTGCCGGAAGGTCGGACAGGCTTGCGAGCTCCTATAATTCACCCCTCCACTTT,CAGRSDRLASSYNSPLHF
TRBD1,TRBJ2-1,-,14,TRBV11-2,TGTGCCAGCAGCTTAGGGACAGGGGGCGATGAGCAGTTCTTC,CASSLGTGGDEQFF
TRBD2,TRBJ2-1,-,16,TRBV13,TGTGCCAGCAGCTTAGGAACTAGCGGGGGATACAATGAGCAGTTCTTC,CASSLGTSGGYNEQFF
TRBD1,TRBJ1-2,-,17,TRBV5-5,TGTGCCAGCAGCTTGGGATTAAACCGGGACAGGGCCTATGGCTACACCTTC,CASSLGLNRDRAYGYTF
-,TRBJ2-1,-,16,TRBV9,TGTGCCAGCAGCAACGGTAGGCGAGCAGGGAACAATGAGCAGTTCTTC,CASSNGRRAGNNEQFF
-,TRBJ2-1,-,13,TRBV6-1,TGTGCCAGCACCGTTATTCAGTACAATGAGCAGTTCTTC,CASTVIQYNEQFF
-,TRBJ2-2,-,10,TRBV29-1,TGCAGCGTTTCAGTCGGGGAGCTGTTTTTT,CSVSVGELFF
-,TRBJ1-2,medium-sized,14,TRBV21-1,TGTGCCAGCAGCAACACACAGGGGAAGTATGGCTACACCTTC,CASSNTQGKYGYTF
-,TRBJ1-1,-,13,TRBV11-2,TGTGCCAGCAGCTTAGTTCCGGAAAAGGGGGCTTTCTTT,CASSLVPEKGAFF
-,TRBJ1-3,-,12,TRBV10-3,TGTGCCATTCAGGGATCTGGAAACACCATATATTTT,CAIQGSGNTIYF
TRBD2,TRBJ2-1,-,14,TRBV5-1,TGCGCCACTTCGGGACTAGCGGTGTACAATGAGCAGTTCTTC,CATSGLAVYNEQFF
TRBD2,TRBJ2-3,-,17,TRBV4-3,TGCGCCAGCAGCCAGTCAATGGGCGGGGGGAGCACAGATACGCAGTATTTT,CASSQSMGGGSTDTQYF
TRBD1,TRBJ1-3,-,15,TRBV7-2,TGTGCCAGCAGCGAACAGGGGGCCTCTGGAAACACCATATATTTT,CASSEQGASGNTIYF
TRBD2,TRBJ2-1,-,16,TRBV9,TGTGCCAGCAGCGCGGAATCCGGGACTAGCCGCAATGAGCAGTTCTTC,CASSAESGTSRNEQFF
-,TRBJ1-5,-,14,TRBV9,TGTGCCAGCAGCGCCGAGGGGGACGGCCAGCCCCAGCATTTT,CASSAEGDGQPQHF
TRBD2,TRBJ2-7,-,15,TRBV7-3,TGTGCCAGCAGCTTCCTAGCGGGGGGCTCCTACGAGCAGTACTTC,CASSFLAGGSYEQYF
-,TRBJ1-1,-,13,TRBV5-4,TGTGCCAGCAACCTAGGGGAAGGCACTGAAGCTTTCTTT,CASNLGEGTEAFF
TRBD2,TRBJ2-3,-,15,TRBV6-4,TGTGCCAGCAGTGACTCGGGACTAGCCACAGATACGCAGTATTTT,CASSDSGLATDTQYF
-,TRBJ1-4,-,16,TRBV4-3,TGCGCCAGCAGCCAAGATACCCCTGGAGGTAATGAAAAACTGTTTTTT,CASSQDTPGGNEKLFF
TRBD1,TRBJ1-2,-,14,TRBV5-8,TGTGCCAGCAGCTTGCCTGGGACAGCAGGAGGCTACACCTTC,CASSLPGTAGGYTF
-,TRBJ2-1,-,14,TRBV15,TGTGCCACCAGCCCGGGGGGCCCCCACAATGAGCAGTTCTTC,CATSPGGPHNEQFF
TRBD1,TRBJ1-1,-,16,TRBV7-6,TGTGCCAGCAGCTCGAGGACAGGGGAGGGGATCACTGAAGCTTTCTTT,CASSSRTGEGITEAFF
TRBD2,TRBJ2-1,-,14,TRBV10-3,TGTGCCATCAGTGACGCGGGGGGGCTCGATGAGCAGTTCTTC,CAISDAGGLDEQFF
-,TRBJ1-2,-,14,TRBV9,TGTGCCAGCAGCGTCGGGAACTCGAATTATGGCTACACCTTC,CASSVGNSNYGYTF
-,TRBJ1-3,-,12,TRBV6-5,TGTGCCAGCTACGAGCCCGGGGACACCATATATTTT,CASYEPGDTIYF
-,TRBJ2-2,-,14,TRBV6-1,TGTGCCAGCAGATCGACAGCAGACACCGGGGAGCTGTTTTTT,CASRSTADTGELFF
-,TRBJ1-2,-,12,TRBV27,TGTGCCAGCAGTTTGGGCGGGAGCGGCTACACCTTC,CASSLGGSGYTF
TRBD1,TRBJ2-7,-,16,TRBV5-4,TGTGCCAGCAGCTTGGGGGACAGGGGGTTCTCCTACGAGCAGTACTTC,CASSLGDRGFSYEQYF
-,TRBJ1-1,once,18,TRBV9,TGTGCCAGCAGCCCACGATCCAGGGCGAGTCCATTGAACACTGAAGCTTTCTTT,CASSPRSRASPLNTEAFF
TRBD2,TRBJ2-7,-,15,TRBV25-1,TGTGCCAGCAGTGACCCGGGACTAGGCTCCTACGAGCAGTACTTC,CASSDPGLGSYEQYF
TRBD2,TRBJ2-5,-,15,TRBV27,TGTGCCAGCAGTTGGGGTAGCGGGGTGGGGGAGACCCAGTACTTC,CASSWGSGVGETQYF
TRBD2,TRBJ2-7,-,18,TRBV18,TGTGCCAGCTCACCGGTTGGACTAGCGGGGCTATTAATCTACGAGCAGTACTTC,CASSPVGLAGLLIYEQYF
-,TRBJ2-6,-,16,TRBV7-8,TGTGCCAGCAGCTTTAGGACAGTCTCTGGGGCCAACGTCCTGACTTTC,CASSFRTVSGANVLTF
-,TRBJ2-7,-,15,TRBV19,TGTGCCAGTAGTATAGCCCAGGACAGCTCCTACGAGCAGTACTTC,CASSIAQDSSYEQYF
-,TRBJ1-1,-,14,TRBV5-5,TGTGCCAGCAGTCAGGGACTGGAGAACACTGAAGCTTTCTTT,CASSQGLENTEAFF
TRBD1,TRBJ1-2,-,14,TRBV7-9,TGTGCCAGCAGCTTAGTAGGGACAGACTATGGCTACACCTTC,CASSLVGTDYGYTF
TRBD1,TRBJ1-2,-,15,TRBV6-5,TGTGCCAGCAGTTACAACGGGGGGACAGGGGTGGGCTACACCTTC,CASSYNGGTGVGYTF
-,TRBJ1-5,-,14,TRBV7-8,TGTGCCAGCAGCTTACGTGGAGGCAATCAGCCCCAGCATTTT,CASSLRGGNQPQHF